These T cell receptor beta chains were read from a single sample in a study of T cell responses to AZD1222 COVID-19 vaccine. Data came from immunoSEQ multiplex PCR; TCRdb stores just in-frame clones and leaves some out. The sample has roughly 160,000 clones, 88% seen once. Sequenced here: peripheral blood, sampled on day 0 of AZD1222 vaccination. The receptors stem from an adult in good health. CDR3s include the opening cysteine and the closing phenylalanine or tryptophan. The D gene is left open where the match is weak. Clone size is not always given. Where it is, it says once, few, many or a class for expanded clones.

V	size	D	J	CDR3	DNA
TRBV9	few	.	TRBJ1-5	CASSVGPSNQPQHF	TGTGCCAGCAGCGTAGGTCCTAGCAATCAGCCCCAGCATTTT
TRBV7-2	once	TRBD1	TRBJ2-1	CASSPDRGLGNEQFF	TGTGCCAGCAGCCCGGACAGGGGGCTTGGGAATGAGCAGTTCTTC
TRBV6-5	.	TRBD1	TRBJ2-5	CASSRTGEETQYF	TGTGCCAGCAGTAGGACAGGGGAAGAGACCCAGTACTTC
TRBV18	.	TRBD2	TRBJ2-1	CASSLQRENYNEQFF	TGTGCCAGCTCACTTCAGCGGGAGAACTACAATGAGCAGTTCTTC
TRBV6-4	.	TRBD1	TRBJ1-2	CASTAGTGGDYGYTF	TGTGCCAGCACTGCCGGGACAGGGGGGGACTATGGCTACACCTTC
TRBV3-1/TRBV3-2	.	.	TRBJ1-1	CASSQDSGNTEAFF	TGTGCCAGCAGCCAAGATTCGGGGAACACTGAAGCTTTCTTT
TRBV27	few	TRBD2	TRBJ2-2	CASSLRAGTSGITGELFF	TGTGCCAGCAGTTTAAGAGCTGGGACTAGCGGGATCACCGGGGAGCTGTTTTTT
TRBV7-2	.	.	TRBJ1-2	CASSPTGRGYTF	TGTGCCAGCAGCCCAACAGGGAGGGGCTACACCTTC
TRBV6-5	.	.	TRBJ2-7	CASRKRTPSYEQYF	TGTGCCAGCCGCAAGCGCACTCCTTCCTACGAGCAGTACTTC
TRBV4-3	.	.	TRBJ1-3	CASSQDLPSSGNTIYF	TGCGCCAGCAGCCAAGATCTTCCGAGCTCTGGAAACACCATATATTTT
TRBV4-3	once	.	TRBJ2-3	CASSPMTADTQYF	TGCGCCAGCAGCCCAATGACTGCAGATACGCAGTATTTT
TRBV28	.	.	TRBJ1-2	CASSTTAKYGYTF	TGTGCCAGCAGTACGACTGCCAAGTATGGCTACACCTTC
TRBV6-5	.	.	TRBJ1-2	CASSRQLPNYGYTF	TGTGCCAGCAGTAGACAGTTACCTAACTATGGCTACACCTTC
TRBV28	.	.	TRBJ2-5	CASSLQGETQYF	TGTGCCAGCAGTTTACAGGGGGAGACCCAGTACTTC
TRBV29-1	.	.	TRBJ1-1	CSVRGGGGNTEAFF	TGCAGCGTCAGGGGCGGAGGAGGGAACACTGAAGCTTTCTTT
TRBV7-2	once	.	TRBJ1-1	CASSLYNRARDTEAFF	TGTGCCAGCAGCCTTTATAATAGGGCGCGCGACACTGAAGCTTTCTTT
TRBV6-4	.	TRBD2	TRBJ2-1	CASSGTSGSGNEQFF	TGTGCCAGCAGTGGGACTAGCGGGAGTGGCAATGAGCAGTTCTTC
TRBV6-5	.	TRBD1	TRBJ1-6	CASSYSDRGQSPLHF	TGTGCCAGCAGTTACTCAGACAGGGGGCAGTCACCCCTCCACTTT
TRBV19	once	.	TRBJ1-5	CASSVQGSNQPQHF	TGTGCCAGTAGTGTTCAGGGGAGCAATCAGCCCCAGCATTTT
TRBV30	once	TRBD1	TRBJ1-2	CAWTPNPTGGIYGYTF	TGTGCCTGGACCCCAAACCCGACAGGGGGCATCTATGGCTACACCTTC
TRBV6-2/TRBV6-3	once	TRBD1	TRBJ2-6	CASSPFPGGSPGANVLTF	TGTGCCAGCAGCCCTTTTCCAGGGGGAAGTCCTGGGGCCAACGTCCTGACTTTC
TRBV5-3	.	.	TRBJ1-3	CARSSAGTPGNTIYF	TGTGCCAGAAGCTCAGCCGGGACACCTGGAAACACCATATATTTT
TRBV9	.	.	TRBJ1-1	CASSVGGRLNTEAFF	TGTGCCAGCAGCGTAGGGGGCAGATTGAACACTGAAGCTTTCTTT
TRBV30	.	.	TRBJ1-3	CAWRAPGLLSGNTIYF	TGTGCCTGGAGGGCACCCGGGCTCCTCTCTGGAAACACCATATATTTT
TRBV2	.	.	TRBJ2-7	CASSEEQGLRQYF	TGTGCCAGCAGTGAAGAACAGGGCCTCCGGCAGTACTTC
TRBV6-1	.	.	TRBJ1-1	CASSEWSAGARTEAFF	TGTGCCAGCAGTGAGTGGTCAGCAGGGGCACGGACTGAAGCTTTCTTT
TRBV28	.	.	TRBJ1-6	CASSGPNSPLHF	TGTGCCAGCAGCGGGCCTAATTCACCCCTCCACTTT
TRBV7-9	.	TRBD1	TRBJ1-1	CASSSQDRDTEAFF	TGTGCCAGCAGCTCCCAGGACAGGGACACTGAAGCTTTCTTT
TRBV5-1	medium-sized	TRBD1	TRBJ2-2	CASSWTGTGVGGELFF	TGCGCCAGCAGCTGGACCGGGACAGGGGTCGGCGGGGAGCTGTTTTTT
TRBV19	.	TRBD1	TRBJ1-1	CASSGPEGASWMNTEAFF	TGTGCCAGTAGTGGCCCGGAGGGGGCCTCGTGGATGAACACTGAAGCTTTCTTT
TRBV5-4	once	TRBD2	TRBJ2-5	CASSLEAGGRETQYF	TGTGCCAGCAGCTTGGAAGCGGGGGGACGTGAGACCCAGTACTTC
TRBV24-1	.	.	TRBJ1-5	CATSVRGQPQHF	TGTGCCACCAGTGTTAGGGGACAGCCCCAGCATTTT
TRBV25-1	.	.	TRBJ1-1	CASSEGAGQATKF	TGTGCCAGCAGTGAAGGGGCTGGGCAGGCTACGAAATTT
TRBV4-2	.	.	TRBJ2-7	CASSQEAQQGDEQYF	TGTGCCAGCAGCCAAGAAGCCCAACAGGGCGACGAGCAGTACTTC
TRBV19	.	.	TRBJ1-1	CASKSVNTEAFF	TGTGCCAGTAAGTCGGTGAACACTGAAGCTTTCTTT
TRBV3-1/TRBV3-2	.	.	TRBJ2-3	CASSHRDKSTDTQYF	TGTGCCAGCAGCCACCGGGACAAGAGCACAGATACGCAGTATTTT
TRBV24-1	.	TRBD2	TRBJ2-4	CATSDAGAAKNIQYF	TGTGCCACCAGTGATGCGGGAGCAGCCAAAAACATTCAGTACTTC
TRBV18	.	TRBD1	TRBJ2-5	CASSRGQGRVSETQYF	TGTGCCAGCTCACGGGGACAGGGAAGGGTTTCGGAGACCCAGTACTTC
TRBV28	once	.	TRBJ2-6	CASSTTGFSGANVLTF	TGTGCCAGCAGTACGACAGGATTCTCTGGGGCCAACGTCCTGACTTTC
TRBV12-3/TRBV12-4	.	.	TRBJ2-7	CASSLQATGEQYF	TGTGCCAGCAGTTTACAGGCTACGGGCGAGCAGTACTTC
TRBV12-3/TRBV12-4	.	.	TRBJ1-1	CASSLPHTEAFF	TGTGCCAGCAGTTTACCGCACACTGAAGCTTTCTTT
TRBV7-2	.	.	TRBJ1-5	CASSAGQGQPQHF	TGTGCCAGCAGCGCAGGGCAGGGACAGCCCCAGCATTTT
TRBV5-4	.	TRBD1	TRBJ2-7	CASSWDRTYEQYF	TGTGCCAGCAGCTGGGACAGGACCTACGAGCAGTACTTC
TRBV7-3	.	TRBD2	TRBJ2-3	CASRSGASGGTDTQYF	TGTGCCAGCAGGTCCGGTGCTAGCGGAGGCACAGATACGCAGTATTTT
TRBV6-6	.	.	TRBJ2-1	CASSYSKVYNEQFF	TGTGCCAGCAGTTACTCGAAAGTGTACAATGAGCAGTTCTTC
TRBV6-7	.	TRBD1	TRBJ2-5	CASSYLRGRGETQYF	TGTGCCAGCAGTTACCTCAGGGGGCGCGGAGAGACCCAGTACTTC
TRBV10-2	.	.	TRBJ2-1	CASHHVGGPDEQFF	TGCGCCAGCCACCATGTGGGGGGCCCGGATGAGCAGTTCTTC
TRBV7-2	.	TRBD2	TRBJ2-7	CASSTAGGSSYEQYF	TGTGCCAGCAGCACAGCGGGGGGGAGCTCCTACGAGCAGTACTTC
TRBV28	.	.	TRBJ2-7	CASREGGDSYEQYF	TGTGCCAGCAGAGAGGGGGGGGACTCCTACGAGCAGTACTTC
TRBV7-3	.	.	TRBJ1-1	CASSLTANTEAFF	TGTGCCAGCAGCTTAACAGCGAACACTGAAGCTTTCTTT
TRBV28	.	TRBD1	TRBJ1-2	CASSLPQGQSYGYTF	TGTGCCAGCAGTTTACCCCAGGGACAGTCCTATGGCTACACCTTC
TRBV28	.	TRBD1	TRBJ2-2	CASLNNRGVGELFF	TGTGCCAGCTTAAATAACAGGGGAGTGGGGGAGCTGTTTTTT
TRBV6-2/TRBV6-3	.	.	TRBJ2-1	CASSYSGSDEQFF	TGTGCCAGCAGTTACTCCGGCTCGGATGAGCAGTTCTTC
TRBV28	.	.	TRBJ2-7	CASSLVKGVNEQYF	TGTGCCAGCAGTTTAGTTAAGGGGGTCAACGAGCAGTACTTC
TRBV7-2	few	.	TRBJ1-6	CASSLGPYNSPLHF	TGTGCCAGCAGCTTAGGTCCCTATAATTCACCCCTCCACTTT
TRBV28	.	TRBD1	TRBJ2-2	CASSSGTGDTGELFF	TGTGCCAGCAGTTCAGGGACAGGGGACACCGGGGAGCTGTTTTTT
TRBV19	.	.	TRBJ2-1	CASSIEGRLLGYNEQFF	TGTGCCAGTAGTATAGAGGGGCGGCTACTCGGCTACAATGAGCAGTTCTTC
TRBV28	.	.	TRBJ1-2	CASRSLGVHGYTF	TGTGCCAGCAGAAGTCTTGGGGTCCATGGCTACACCTTC
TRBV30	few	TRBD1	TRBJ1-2	CAWGPAGTANYGYTF	TGTGCCTGGGGACCCGCCGGGACAGCGAACTATGGCTACACCTTC
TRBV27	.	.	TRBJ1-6	CASSIGRLNSPLHF	TGTGCCAGCAGCATAGGACGTCTTAATTCACCCCTCCACTTT